This TCR beta chain was found in a study of blood T cell repertoires in COVID-19. Study-level information: Whether acute or convalescent, the COVID-19 samples came from the United States, Italy and Spain.

Profiled with immunoSEQ multiplex PCR; TCRdb holds only in-frame clones, not every one. The table lists 200,000 to 250,000 clones, 84% of them singletons. Sample: peripheral blood. The origin of this receptor is a woman of 80 years or more with active or convalescent COVID-19.

CDR3 DNA sequence: TGTGCCAGCAGCTTGGGCAGCGGACAAGAGACCCAGTACTTC. Amino acids: CASSLGSGQETQYF. The chain recombines TRBV5-8 with TRBJ2-5, with D possibly matching TRBD2 (5 bases). The CDR3 loop spans 14 amino acids. The germline CDR1 and CDR2 sequences are SGHTS and YDEGEE. The V end was cut by 0 bases, the J end by 2 bases, with 8 bases between.